The 8 T cell receptor beta chains presented below share a single source sample, sequenced in a study of cytomegalovirus exposure and HLA in healthy donors. This PCR relied on a set of 60 Vbeta primers and 13 Jbeta primers. Method: immunoSEQ multiplex PCR; TCRdb's copy keeps in-frame clones and lacks some. The sample gives about 87,000 clones, approximately 75% of which show up once; over 3% is in the top ten. Source material: PBMCs. The receptors here all came from a woman between 40 and 55 years old in good health and CMV-seronegative.

This chain uses TRBV7-2 with TRBJ2-3, with a weak D call TRBD1 (5 bases). V lost 4 bases to trimming and J lost 5 bases, with 13 bases between them. Germline loops: CDR1 SGHTA, CDR2 FQGNSA. CDR3 length equals 14 residues. The DNA for the CDR3 is TGTGCCAGCAGCTCCCGGCAGGGTGTAGATACGCAGTATTTT. It translates to CASSSRQGVDTQYF.

Details on this clone: An end of the junction does not agree with germline; a read error may underlie this. This chain connects TRBV30 to TRBJ1-2; 10 bases map to TRBD1. This CDR3 is built from 13 residues. The germline gives CDR1 GTSNPN, CDR2 SVGIG (reference sequence). In DNA form, the CDR3 reads TGTGCCTGGTGGGACAGGGGATACTATGGCTACCCCTTC. It codes for CAWWDRGYYGYPF.

The rearrangement uses TRBV30 and TRBJ1-1; 7 bases match TRBD1. The length of the CDR3 is 13 residues. Losses at the gene ends were 6 bases for V and 6 bases for J; bases not matched to a gene: 10. The V gene's germline CDR1 is GTSNPN and CDR2 SVGIG (reference sequence). The DNA of the CDR3 is TGTGCCTGCCACAGGGGAAGGAGCCCTGAAGCTTTCTTT. Translating gives CACHRGRSPEAFF.

The rearrangement joins TRBV28 to TRBJ2-7; D remains unclear. Germline V gene data show CDR1 as MDHEN and CDR2 as SYDVKM. The CDR3 covers 14 residues. Trimming shortened V by 3 bases and J by 5 bases, and 14 bases separated the two germline ends. The CDR3 DNA is TGTGCCAGCAGTTTGCTGAGGTCAATGGACGAGCAGTACTTC. This gives the protein CASSLLRSMDEQYF. The entire variable domain, with the rest obtained from reference TRBV28 and TRBJ2-7, is as follows: DVKVTQSSRYLVKRTGEKVFLECVQDMDHENMFWYRQDPGLGLRLIYFSYDVKMKEKGDIPEGYSVSREKKERFSLILESASTNQTSMYLCASSLLRSMDEQYFGPGTRLTVT.

The CDR3 loop reads CAWDRGLSGYTF. CDR3 bases: TGTGCCTGGGACAGGGGGCTATCTGGCTACACCTTC. The chain has TRBV30 and TRBJ1-2; 10 bases map to TRBD1. CDR3 length: 12 residues. The germline V gene encodes CDR1 GTSNPN and CDR2 SVGIG (reference sequence). J gave up 7 bases and V 5 bases, and 4 bases lay outside the gene matches. The full variable domain, rest sourced from reference TRBV30 and TRBJ1-2, is SQTIHQWPATLVQPVGSPLSLECTVEGTSNPNLYWYRQAAGRGLQLLFYSVGIGQISSEVPQNLSASRPQDRQFILSSKKLLLSDSGFYLCAWDRGLSGYTFGSGTRLTVV.

The rearrangement links TRBV5-4 to TRBJ2-1, with a tentative D call TRBD1 (6 bases). Trimming removed 4 bases from V and 7 bases from J, with 18 bases in between. The CDR3 runs to 15 residues. CDR1 and CDR2 from the germline V gene are SGHNT and YYREEE (reference sequence). The CDR3 reads CASSKQGQGLNEQFF. In DNA, the CDR3 is TGTGCCAGCAGCAAACAGGGTCAGGGTTTGAATGAGCAGTTCTTC. Full variable domain (outside the CDR3, taken from reference TRBV5-4 and TRBJ2-1): ETGVTQSPTHLIKTRGQQVTLRCSSQSGHNTVSWYQQALGQGPQFIFQYYREEENGRGNFPPRFSGLQFPNYSSELNVNALELDDSALYLCASSKQGQGLNEQFFGPGTRLTVL.

The chain employs TRBV10-1 and TRBJ1-4; a possible D gene is TRBD1 (6 bases). Germline V gene data show CDR1 as WNHNN and CDR2 as SYGVQD (reference sequence). The CDR3 is 18 residues long. The ends were cut back, 6 bases at V and 7 bases at J, with 27 bases in the middle. CDR3 bases: TGCGCCAGCAGAAGCTGGGGGCGATCCGTAAAGGATCGTGAAAAACTGTTTTTT. Its protein product is CASRSWGRSVKDREKLFF.

The genes are TRBV30 and TRBJ2-7, with D perhaps TRBD1 (6 bases). In germline, CDR1 is GTSNPN, CDR2 SVGIG (reference sequence). Trimming removed 0 bases at V and 3 bases at J, with 12 bases between. The CDR3 loop spans 14 amino acids. The CDR3 coding sequence is TGTGCCTGGAGTGTACAGGACAGTTACTACGAGCAGTACTTC. It specifies CAWSVQDSYYEQYF.